This T cell receptor (beta chain) is drawn from a study of blood T cell repertoires in COVID-19. This table comes from immunoSEQ multiplex PCR, and its TCRdb copy is limited to in-frame clones, with some not included. The data show some 220,000 clones, around 83% seen once. This CDR3 comprises 16 residues. From germline, CDR1 is LNHNV and CDR2 YYDKDF (reference sequence). Losses at the gene ends were 5 bases for V and 5 bases for J; bases not matched to a gene: 6. Each participant's cohort was designated according to participant-reported clinical history. This receptor was identified in a woman in her 40s with acute COVID-19. The chain is built from TRBV15 and TRBJ2-1; 13 bases fit TRBD2. Sequenced material: PBMCs or T cells enriched from blood (not recorded which). The CDR3: CATSRTSGGQNNEQFF. The CDR3 DNA reads as TGTGCCACCAGCCGGACTAGCGGGGGCCAAAACAATGAGCAGTTCTTC.